This TCR beta chain was sequenced during a study of T-cell reconstitution after alpha-beta-depleted transplantation in children. With 6 bases removed from V and 11 bases from J, the gap between germline ends came to 25 bases. This CDR3 contains 15 residues. The V gene's germline CDR1 is MDHEN and CDR2 SYDVKM. Construction of the TCRbeta library involved unique molecular identifiers. TCRdb re-called the PCR reads through MiXCR, storing one row per CDR3 protein. The sample has about 400,000 distinct CDR3 sequences, roughly 20% seen once. Material: PBMCs from the stem cell graft donor, obtained from the stem cell graft. The chain combines TRBV28 with TRBJ1-2; a weak D match, TRBD1 (6 bases). The receptor was derived from a human donor who donated a stem cell graft to a child with acute myeloid leukemia. The CDR3 coding sequence is TGTGCCAGCAGGCCCGGACAGACCCACCAGGGCTGGTACACCTTC. Protein: CASRPGQTHQGWYTF.